Listed here are 26 T cell receptor beta chains from one sample, sequenced in a study of beta chain features in type 1 diabetes. Notes on the study in general: Among patients with Type 1 diabetes, TCRB CDR3s were moderately but significantly shorter in every one of the four CD4+ subsets.

Expressed TCRB transcripts were sequenced, since all the RNA that had been isolated was reverse transcribed. Libraries were prepared by immunoSEQ multiplex PCR; TCRdb keeps only in-frame clonotypes and omits some of them. The profile shows 150,000 to 200,000 clones, about 10% of them singletons. No antigen is known for these receptors. Sequences were obtained from central memory CD4+ T cells from blood. Receptors were obtained from a woman in her twenties or thirties with type 1 diabetes.

This chain connects TRBV4-2 to TRBJ1-2, with a weak D call TRBD1 (5 bases). Germline assignment: CDR1 LGHNA and CDR2 YNFKEQ. The V end lost 0 bases, the J end lost 4 bases, and 12 bases lay between the germline ends. The CDR3 is 15 amino acids. Written as DNA, the CDR3 is TGTGCCAGCAGCCAAGACAGAGGCAGGGCCTATGGCTACACCTTC. This codes for CASSQDRGRAYGYTF.

The chain employs TRBV6-6 and TRBJ2-1; possibly TRBD2 for D (5 bases). The CDR3 totals 12 residues. CDR1 and CDR2 (germline): MNHNY, SVGAGI (reference sequence). Deletions cut 0 bases from V and 10 bases from J, with 7 bases between. The CDR3 loop reads CASSYSEAEQFF. The CDR3, as DNA: TGTGCCAGCAGTTACTCGGAGGCCGAGCAGTTCTTC.

This chain connects TRBV19 to TRBJ2-2; possibly TRBD2 for D (5 bases). Germline values: CDR1 LNHDA, CDR2 SQIVND (reference sequence). This CDR3 contains 13 residues. V dropped 9 bases and J dropped 9 bases, with 17 bases sitting between them. In nucleotides, the CDR3 is TGTGCCAGCCGGAGGCAGTTAGGGTGGGAGCTGTTTTTT. It encodes CASRRQLGWELFF.

CDR3 sequence reads: CASSLLTGNGYTF. CDR3 nucleotide sequence: TGTGCCAGCAGTCTCCTGACAGGGAATGGCTACACCTTC. The V and J genes are TRBV6-6 and TRBJ1-2; 7 nucleotides match TRBD1. Trimming took 5 bases from V and 6 from J; bases not matched to a gene: 6. This CDR3 contains 13 residues. Germline-derived CDR1 and CDR2 are MNHNY and SVGAGI (reference sequence).

The CDR3 bases are TGTGCCATCGGCAGGGGTGGGGCCCAGCATTTT. This sequence encodes CAIGRGGAQHF. This chain uses TRBV10-3 with TRBJ1-5; a weak D match, TRBD1 (6 bases). Trimming stripped 8 bases from V and 11 bases from J, with 13 bases between. Per germline, CDR1 ENHRY and CDR2 SYGVKD. This CDR3 comprises 11 residues.

This sequence joins TRBV19 and TRBJ1-2; D is uncertain. This CDR3 is 11 amino acids long. Germline CDR1 reads LNHDA; CDR2 reads SQIVND (reference sequence). V dropped 4 bases and J dropped 6 bases, with 6 bases sitting between them. This chain's CDR3 is CASSKRHGYTF. The CDR3 DNA reads TGTGCCAGTAGTAAGAGGCATGGCTACACCTTC.

The chain uses TRBV29-1 and TRBJ2-5; possible D gene TRBD2, 5 bases. Germline V lookup: CDR1 SQVTM, CDR2 ANQGSEA. CDR3 length: 12 amino acids. The ends were cut back, 6 bases at V and 5 bases at J, with 13 bases in the middle. Written as DNA, the CDR3 is TGCAGCGTCCTTCGGGGAATGGAGACCCAGTACTTC. Its translation is CSVLRGMETQYF.

In its sample, this clone was seen a few times. The CDR3 spells CAWSPVVSAFF. The CDR3 DNA reads TGTGCCTGGAGCCCCGTGGTTAGTGCTTTCTTT. The J gene is TRBJ1-1, the V gene TRBV30; D gene unclear. The germline V and J ends were trimmed by 3 bases and 11 bases, with 13 bases remaining between them. The CDR3 covers 11 residues. Per the germline V gene, CDR1 is GTSNPN and CDR2 is SVGIG (reference sequence).

The chain is built from TRBV7-2 and TRBJ1-1, with D possibly TRBD1 on 6 matching bases. This CDR3 comprises 16 residues. The germline gives CDR1 SGHTA, CDR2 FQGNSA. The ends were cut back, 5 bases at V and 5 bases at J, with 21 bases in the middle. The CDR3 nucleotides are TGTGCCAGCAGCCGATTTGCAACAGGGCTACCTACTGAAGCTTTCTTT. It encodes CASSRFATGLPTEAFF.

The rearrangement links TRBV28 to TRBJ1-2; 11 nucleotides match TRBD1. Germline CDR1 reads MDHEN; CDR2 reads SYDVKM. The CDR3 is 15 amino acids. The trim removed 5 bases at V and 4 bases at J, leaving 6 bases unmatched. CDR3 coding DNA: TGTGCCAGCAGTCTAGGGACAGGGGGGAGCTATGGCTACACCTTC. This translates into CASSLGTGGSYGYTF.

A few counts support this clone. The CDR3: CASSPLTGGREVEQYF. The CDR3 bases are TGTGCCAGCAGCCCTCTCACAGGGGGGCGAGAGGTGGAGCAGTACTTC. V and J are TRBV5-4 and TRBJ2-7, with 8 nucleotides matching TRBD1. Germline V gene sequence: CDR1 SGHNT, CDR2 YYREEE (reference sequence). V shed 4 bases and J 7 bases; nucleotides not matched to a gene: 16. The CDR3 sequence is 16 residues long.

In this sample, this clone turned up a few times. The chain couples TRBV11-3 to TRBJ2-7, with D unclear. The CDR3 spans 14 residues. Trimming removed 2 bases at V and 0 bases at J, with 8 bases between. Germline CDR1 is SGHNT and CDR2 is YENEEA. The CDR3 region has the DNA TGTGCCAGCAGCTTACTGGCCAGCTCCTACGAGCAGTACTTC. It codes for CASSLLASSYEQYF.

This clone was counted only a few times. The gene calls are TRBV9 and TRBJ2-1; 11 nucleotides agree with TRBD2. The germline CDR1 and CDR2 sequences are SGDLS and YYNGEE. This CDR3 is built from 16 residues. V lost 3 bases to trimming and J lost 6 bases; unmatched junction nucleotides: 8. CDR3 DNA: TGTGCCAGCAGCGCAAAGGGACTAGCGGCGACCAATGAGCAGTTCTTC. Protein: CASSAKGLAATNEQFF.

This clone has just a few counts. The gene calls are TRBV30 and TRBJ2-1, with D tentatively TRBD1 (5 bases). CDR3 size: 13 residues. CDR1 is GTSNPN and CDR2 is SVGIG in the germline V gene (reference sequence). Trimming took 2 bases from V and 5 from J, leaving 10 bases between them. CDR3 DNA: TGTGCCTGGAGTAAAGGGGCCGACAATGAGCAGTTCTTC. As protein: CAWSKGADNEQFF.

V usage is TRBV15 and J usage is TRBJ2-7; no firm D call. The germline gives CDR1 LNHNV, CDR2 YYDKDF (reference sequence). The CDR3 is made up of 12 amino acids. V lost 6 bases and J 3 bases, leaving 9 bases between the germline ends. The chain's CDR3 is CATRGESYEQYF. CDR3 bases: TGTGCCACCAGAGGAGAGAGCTACGAGCAGTACTTC.

The chain combines TRBV10-3 with TRBJ2-3, with 9 bases identical to TRBD1. V lost 6 bases to trimming and J lost 5 bases; unmatched junction nucleotides: 18. CDR1 and CDR2 (germline): ENHRY, SYGVKD. The CDR3 has 18 amino acids. The CDR3 DNA follows: TGTGCCATCAGCCGTGGACAGGGGCAGGGGAACAATGTAGATACGCAGTATTTT. Amino acid sequence: CAISRGQGQGNNVDTQYF.

The gene calls are TRBV28 and TRBJ2-7; D not certain. The CDR3 is 12 amino acids. With 6 bases removed from V and 6 bases from J, the gap between germline ends came to 12 bases. The germline gives CDR1 MDHEN, CDR2 SYDVKM. In nucleotides, the CDR3 is TGTGCCAGCAGCTCGGAGTGGTTCGAGCAGTACTTC. This gives the protein CASSSEWFEQYF.

This clone was recorded a few times. The chain has TRBV6-6 and TRBJ1-2; 10 bases are shared with TRBD1. The ends lost 8 bases at V and 4 bases at J; junction bases unmatched: 10. Germline CDR1 reads MNHNY; CDR2 reads SVGAGI (reference sequence). The CDR3 consists of 15 residues. CDR3 region: CASLAGTGASYGYTF. CDR3 DNA: TGTGCCAGCCTCGCCGGGACAGGGGCCTCCTATGGCTACACCTTC.

Note on this clone: The germline gene is not matched at one end of the junction; a read error may be the cause. This rearrangement joins TRBV28 to TRBJ1-1; D is unresolved. The CDR3 has 15 residues. Germline V lookup: CDR1 MDHEN, CDR2 SYDVKM. Here the CDR3 reads CASSESGPTNSEAFF. CDR3 DNA: TGTGCCAGCAGTGAATCGGGTCCCACGAACTCTGAAGCTTTCTTT. The full variable domain, completed using reference TRBV28 and TRBJ1-1, is DVKVTQSSRYLVKRTGEKVFLECVQDMDHENMFWYRQDPGLGLRLIYFSYDVKMKEKGDIPEGYSVSREKKERFSLILESASTNQTSMYLCASSESGPTNSEAFFGQGTRLTVV.

This clone was picked up a small number of times. The chain combines TRBV4-1 with TRBJ2-7, with 10 bases lining up with TRBD2. The germline gives CDR1 MGHRA, CDR2 YSYEKL. This CDR3 is built from 15 residues. J gave up 4 bases and V 0 bases, and 3 bases lay outside the gene matches. The DNA of the CDR3 is TGCGCCAGCAGCCAAGACGTAGCGGGAGGTTACGAGCAGTACTTC. Protein sequence: CASSQDVAGGYEQYF.

The gene calls are TRBV5-4 and TRBJ1-1, with D maybe TRBD1 (5 bases). Germline CDR1 reads SGHNT; CDR2 reads YYREEE (reference sequence). The CDR3 loop spans 13 amino acids. Trimming cost V 4 bases and J 1 base, with 8 bases left between them. The CDR3 is CASSHDRNTEAFF. The CDR3, as DNA: TGTGCCAGCAGCCACGACAGGAACACTGAAGCTTTCTTT.

This clone was seen a handful of times. The chain has TRBV19 and TRBJ1-5, with D unresolved. Germline V CDR1 and CDR2: LNHDA, SQIVND (reference sequence). Trimming stripped 3 bases from V and 4 bases from J, with 10 bases between. The CDR3 loop spans 14 amino acids. For the CDR3, the DNA is TGTGCCAGTAGTATCACAGCCTCTAATCAGCCCCAGCATTTT. This sequence encodes CASSITASNQPQHF.

The sample holds a few counts of this clone. V gene TRBV16 combines with J gene TRBJ2-7, with 7 bases lining up with TRBD1. The CDR3 has 14 amino acids. Germline V lookup: CDR1 KGHSY, CDR2 FQNENV. Trimming removed 3 bases from V and 0 bases from J; junction bases left unmatched: 2. The CDR3: CASSQDRNSYEQYF. CDR3 nucleotide sequence: TGTGCCAGCAGCCAGGACAGGAACTCCTACGAGCAGTACTTC.

In this sample, this clone turned up once. This chain joins TRBV25-1 and TRBJ2-1, with 7 nucleotides matching TRBD2. CDR1 MGHDK and CDR2 SYGVNS come from the germline V gene. The CDR3 has 16 residues. V was pared by 4 bases and J by 0 bases, with 6 bases of the junction left unmatched. This CDR3 is CASSGLERGSYNEQFF. The CDR3 DNA follows: TGTGCCAGCAGTGGATTAGAGCGGGGCTCCTACAATGAGCAGTTCTTC.

J is TRBJ1-1 and V is TRBV11-2; D is perhaps TRBD1 (5 bases). V shed 5 bases and J shed 0 bases, with 7 bases lying between them. Germline V lookup: CDR1 SGHAT, CDR2 FQNNGV. The CDR3 sequence is 13 residues long. The CDR3 DNA reads as TGTGCCAGCAGCCGGACACTGAACACTGAAGCTTTCTTT. It yields the protein CASSRTLNTEAFF.

This clone was picked up one time. This sequence joins TRBV5-1 and TRBJ2-5; D is perhaps TRBD1 (6 bases). Germline CDR1 and CDR2: SGHRS and YFSETQ. CDR3 length equals 14 residues. The germline V and J ends were trimmed by 2 bases and 0 bases, with 8 bases remaining between them. In DNA form, the CDR3 reads TGCGCCAGCAGCTTACAGGGAAACCAAGAGACCCAGTACTTC. Translating gives CASSLQGNQETQYF.